This is a list of T cell receptor beta chains from one sample in a study of high-grade serous ovarian cancer treatment subgroups. Clones were sequenced by immunoSEQ multiplex PCR, and TCRdb holds only the in-frame ones, with some missing. The top ten hold around 1.8% of the sample, which has more than 7,500 clones, about 88% seen once. Sequencing input: tumor tissue. The receptors come from a human donor with high-grade serous ovarian cancer. Both conserved end residues are part of each CDR3. Fields, in order: D gene, V gene, J gene, clone size, CDR3 protein, CDR3 DNA. A D gene is named only where the DNA matches it firmly. Only part of the rows carry a size: once, few, many, or a class if the clone is expanded.

d_call: NA
v_call: TRBV4-3
j_call: TRBJ2-7
clone_size: NA
cdr3_aa: CASSQEQGITYEQYF
cdr3_nt: TGCGCCAGCAGCCAAGAACAGGGAATTACCTACGAGCAGTACTTC

d_call: NA
v_call: TRBV7-9
j_call: TRBJ2-7
clone_size: NA
cdr3_aa: CASSLVGHYEQYF
cdr3_nt: TGTGCCAGCAGCTTAGTTGGACACTACGAGCAGTACTTC

d_call: NA
v_call: TRBV18
j_call: TRBJ1-1
clone_size: NA
cdr3_aa: CASSSLPQTEAFF
cdr3_nt: TGTGCCAGCTCCTCCCTCCCACAGACTGAAGCTTTCTTT

d_call: TRBD2
v_call: TRBV4-1
j_call: TRBJ2-5
clone_size: NA
cdr3_aa: CASSQIAGGPEETQYF
cdr3_nt: TGCGCCAGCAGCCAAATAGCGGGAGGGCCTGAAGAGACCCAGTACTTC

d_call: NA
v_call: TRBV30
j_call: TRBJ2-7
clone_size: NA
cdr3_aa: CAWSKSYEQYF
cdr3_nt: TGTGCCTGGAGCAAATCCTACGAGCAGTACTTC

d_call: NA
v_call: TRBV5-6
j_call: TRBJ2-3
clone_size: NA
cdr3_aa: CASTRGAADTQYF
cdr3_nt: TGTGCCAGCACACGGGGGGCTGCAGATACGCAGTATTTT

d_call: TRBD1
v_call: TRBV27
j_call: TRBJ2-2
clone_size: once
cdr3_aa: CASSQSGTGGRTNTGELFF
cdr3_nt: TGTGCCAGCAGTCAATCCGGGACAGGGGGCAGGACGAACACCGGGGAGCTGTTTTTT

d_call: NA
v_call: TRBV2
j_call: TRBJ2-5
clone_size: NA
cdr3_aa: CASSEYVGRQETQYF
cdr3_nt: TGTGCCAGCAGTGAATATGTTGGGCGGCAAGAGACCCAGTACTTC

d_call: TRBD2
v_call: TRBV7-9
j_call: TRBJ2-2
clone_size: NA
cdr3_aa: CASSWLTSGRGGTGELFF
cdr3_nt: TGTGCCAGCAGCTGGCTGACTAGCGGGAGAGGAGGCACCGGGGAGCTGTTTTTT

d_call: TRBD2
v_call: TRBV4-3
j_call: TRBJ2-3
clone_size: NA
cdr3_aa: CASSRRGGGVDTQYF
cdr3_nt: TGCGCCAGCAGCCGCCGGGGGGGCGGGGTAGATACGCAGTATTTT

d_call: TRBD2
v_call: TRBV7-2
j_call: TRBJ2-7
clone_size: NA
cdr3_aa: CASTVGLAGVRKAEQYF
cdr3_nt: TGTGCCAGCACCGTGGGACTAGCGGGAGTGCGGAAAGCCGAGCAGTACTTC

d_call: TRBD2
v_call: TRBV6-1
j_call: TRBJ2-5
clone_size: NA
cdr3_aa: CASIREAFQETQYF
cdr3_nt: TGTGCCAGCATACGGGAGGCTTTCCAAGAGACCCAGTACTTC

d_call: NA
v_call: TRBV6-1
j_call: TRBJ2-5
clone_size: NA
cdr3_aa: CASSEFGYQETQYF
cdr3_nt: TGTGCCAGCAGTGAATTTGGGTACCAAGAGACCCAGTACTTC

d_call: NA
v_call: TRBV4-3
j_call: TRBJ2-1
clone_size: NA
cdr3_aa: CASSQDRVGSYNEQFF
cdr3_nt: TGCGCCAGCAGCCAAGATAGGGTTGGCTCCTACAATGAGCAGTTCTTC

d_call: NA
v_call: TRBV2
j_call: TRBJ2-7
clone_size: NA
cdr3_aa: CATTWGGSYEQYF
cdr3_nt: TGTGCCACGACTTGGGGTGGCTCCTACGAGCAGTACTTC

d_call: NA
v_call: TRBV28
j_call: TRBJ2-1
clone_size: NA
cdr3_aa: CASSLYTSPTYNEQFF
cdr3_nt: TGTGCCAGCAGTTTATACACTAGCCCGACCTACAATGAGCAGTTCTTC

d_call: NA
v_call: TRBV5-1
j_call: TRBJ2-3
clone_size: NA
cdr3_aa: CASSLEGGWGTDTQYF
cdr3_nt: TGCGCCAGCAGCTTGGAGGGGGGCTGGGGCACAGATACGCAGTATTTT

d_call: NA
v_call: TRBV7-9
j_call: TRBJ2-7
clone_size: NA
cdr3_aa: CASSLERKSQQYF
cdr3_nt: TGTGCCAGCAGCTTAGAGCGGAAAAGTCAGCAGTACTTC

d_call: NA
v_call: TRBV18
j_call: TRBJ2-3
clone_size: NA
cdr3_aa: CASSTFTDTQYF
cdr3_nt: TGTGCCAGCTCTACGTTTACAGATACGCAGTATTTT

d_call: NA
v_call: TRBV5-1
j_call: TRBJ1-1
clone_size: NA
cdr3_aa: CASSFSPNTEAFF
cdr3_nt: TGCGCCAGCAGCTTTAGTCCGAACACTGAAGCTTTCTTT

d_call: NA
v_call: TRBV25-1
j_call: TRBJ2-7
clone_size: NA
cdr3_aa: CASSAGQFYEQYF
cdr3_nt: TGTGCCAGCAGCGCCGGACAGTTCTACGAGCAGTACTTC

d_call: NA
v_call: TRBV7-3
j_call: TRBJ1-5
clone_size: NA
cdr3_aa: CANGGPNQPQHF
cdr3_nt: TGTGCCAACGGGGGGCCGAATCAGCCCCAGCATTTT

d_call: TRBD1
v_call: TRBV19
j_call: TRBJ1-2
clone_size: NA
cdr3_aa: CASARDRGYDGYTF
cdr3_nt: TGTGCCAGCGCGCGGGACAGGGGGTACGATGGCTACACCTTC

d_call: NA
v_call: TRBV15
j_call: TRBJ1-3
clone_size: NA
cdr3_aa: CATSRDRGPSGNTIYF
cdr3_nt: TGTGCCACCAGCAGAGATCGGGGCCCGAGTGGAAACACCATATATTTT

d_call: NA
v_call: TRBV18
j_call: TRBJ2-7
clone_size: once
cdr3_aa: CASSPSSTGVGEQYF
cdr3_nt: TGTGCCAGCTCACCCTCCTCAACCGGAGTAGGCGAGCAGTACTTC

d_call: NA
v_call: TRBV5-8
j_call: TRBJ2-6
clone_size: NA
cdr3_aa: CASSLGLPSGANVLTF
cdr3_nt: TGTGCCAGCAGCTTGGGGCTGCCCTCTGGGGCCAACGTCCTGACTTTC

d_call: NA
v_call: TRBV7-6
j_call: TRBJ2-5
clone_size: NA
cdr3_aa: CASSLNGPGVGETQYF
cdr3_nt: TGTGCCAGCAGCTTAAATGGGCCAGGGGTCGGGGAGACCCAGTACTTC

d_call: NA
v_call: TRBV13
j_call: TRBJ2-3
clone_size: NA
cdr3_aa: CASSPRTAVSTDTQYF
cdr3_nt: TGTGCCAGCAGCCCGCGGACGGCGGTAAGCACAGATACGCAGTATTTT

d_call: NA
v_call: TRBV28
j_call: TRBJ1-1
clone_size: NA
cdr3_aa: CASSLGQTLGLKTEAFF
cdr3_nt: TGTGCCAGCAGTCTTGGACAGACTTTAGGCTTGAAGACTGAAGCTTTCTTT

d_call: NA
v_call: TRBV9
j_call: TRBJ1-1
clone_size: NA
cdr3_aa: CASSVGAAEAFF
cdr3_nt: TGTGCCAGCAGCGTAGGGGCAGCTGAAGCTTTCTTT

d_call: NA
v_call: TRBV5-1
j_call: TRBJ1-1
clone_size: NA
cdr3_aa: CASSGGLGARYTEAFF
cdr3_nt: TGCGCCAGCAGCGGAGGGTTAGGGGCGCGGTACACTGAAGCTTTCTTT

d_call: TRBD2
v_call: TRBV4-2
j_call: TRBJ2-2
clone_size: NA
cdr3_aa: CASSRRLIAGGRDTGELFF
cdr3_nt: TGTGCCAGCAGCCGACGGTTGATAGCGGGAGGCCGGGACACCGGGGAGCTGTTTTTT

d_call: NA
v_call: TRBV10-3
j_call: TRBJ1-1
clone_size: few
cdr3_aa: CAISELGQLSTEAFF
cdr3_nt: TGTGCCATCAGTGAGCTAGGACAGCTCTCCACTGAAGCTTTCTTT

d_call: NA
v_call: TRBV11-2
j_call: TRBJ1-1
clone_size: NA
cdr3_aa: CASSLQQGNTEAFF
cdr3_nt: TGTGCCAGCAGCTTACAACAGGGGAACACTGAAGCTTTCTTT

d_call: NA
v_call: TRBV15
j_call: TRBJ2-3
clone_size: NA
cdr3_aa: CATSRDGTHTDTQYF
cdr3_nt: TGTGCCACCAGCAGAGATGGAACCCACACAGATACGCAGTATTTT

d_call: NA
v_call: TRBV18
j_call: TRBJ1-1
clone_size: NA
cdr3_aa: CASSPPEVPEAFF
cdr3_nt: TGTGCCAGCTCACCACCCGAAGTCCCTGAAGCTTTCTTT